This T cell receptor beta chain was sequenced in a study of cytotoxic CD8 clonotypes in ibrutinib-treated CLL. Profiling relied on immunoSEQ multiplex PCR, and the TCRdb table lists in-frame clones only, not all of them. The sample has 300,000 to 400,000 clones; roughly 67% are singletons. V lost 6 bases to trimming and J lost 0 bases; unmatched junction nucleotides: 7. Germline V gene data show CDR1 as MGHDK and CDR2 as SYGVNS. This CDR3 is 17 amino acids long. The receptor was derived from a human donor with chronic lymphocytic leukemia. The rearrangement links TRBV25-1 to TRBJ2-6; 8 bases align to TRBD2. The sample in question was PBMCs, obtained after 36 months of ibrutinib treatment. The CDR3 DNA is TGTGCCAGCAGGACGGGGGGGGGTCCCTCTGGGGCCAACGTCCTGACTTTC. Its protein product is CASRTGGGPSGANVLTF.